These T cell receptor beta chains were read from a single sample in a study of cytomegalovirus exposure and HLA in healthy donors. Sequenced by immunoSEQ multiplex PCR; TCRdb stores in-frame clones only, minus some. The repertoire holds roughly 200,000 clones, around 83% seen once, with 1.6% in the top ten. Sequenced input: PBMCs. These receptor sequences come from a man aged 50 to 60 in good health and CMV-seronegative. CDR3s include the opening cysteine and the closing phenylalanine or tryptophan. Each record gives: clone size, D gene, J gene, V gene, CDR3 DNA, CDR3 protein. The D gene is left open where the match is weak. Rows may omit the clone size; those that give it use once, few, many or a size class.

- | - | TRBJ1-6 | TRBV14 | TGTGCCAGCAGCCAAGATTCCTATTATGACATCACAGGGCCCAATTCACCCCTCCACTTT | CASSQDSYYDITGPNSPLHF
few | TRBD2 | TRBJ2-3 | TRBV7-2 | TGTGCCAGCATCCCTAGCGGGGGCTTCACAGATACGCAGTATTTT | CASIPSGGFTDTQYF
- | - | TRBJ2-5 | TRBV21-1 | TGTGCCAGCAGCAAAGCGCGAATGAGAGCGGTCAACAAGGAGACCCAGTACTTC | CASSKARMRAVNKETQYF
- | - | TRBJ2-7 | TRBV4-2 | TGTGCCAGCAGCCAAGTTGGGAGTACCTACGAGCAGTACTTC | CASSQVGSTYEQYF
- | - | TRBJ2-7 | TRBV7-7 | TGTGCTAGCAGCTTATCCTGGATGATGGGGGCGGTAAGGGCGCCCTACGAGCAGTACTTC | CASSLSWMMGAVRAPYEQYF
- | - | TRBJ2-7 | TRBV2 | TGTGCCAGCAATAGCCGCCTCGGCGAGCAGTACTTC | CASNSRLGEQYF
- | - | TRBJ2-5 | TRBV7-2 | TGTGCCAGCAGCTTTGTCGTGAGGGAGACCCAGTACTTC | CASSFVVRETQYF
- | TRBD1 | TRBJ2-5 | TRBV7-8 | TGTGCCAGCAGCCGCCAACCGACAGGGGCCCAAGAGACCCAGTACTTC | CASSRQPTGAQETQYF
few | - | TRBJ1-5 | TRBV7-2 | TGTGCCAGCAGCTTAGATTTCGGGGGACAGCCCCAGCATTTT | CASSLDFGGQPQHF
- | - | TRBJ2-5 | TRBV5-1 | TGCGCCAGCAGCTTGGGTGGGGCTCAAGAGACCCAGTACTTC | CASSLGGAQETQYF
- | - | TRBJ2-5 | TRBV9 | TGTGCCAGCAGCGTAGGTCCTTTCCAAGAGACCCAGTACTTC | CASSVGPFQETQYF
once | TRBD1 | TRBJ2-2 | TRBV18 | TGTGCCAGCTCACCACCGGCAGGGGGTAACACCGGGGAGCTGTTTTTT | CASSPPAGGNTGELFF
- | TRBD1 | TRBJ1-5 | TRBV19 | TGTGCCAGTAGTGAGCAGACAGGGGGAGGTCAGCCCCAGCATTTT | CASSEQTGGGQPQHF
- | TRBD1 | TRBJ1-6 | TRBV19 | TGTGCCAGTAAGTCCTCTTCAACAGGGGGCAGCTATAATTCACCCCTCCACTTT | CASKSSSTGGSYNSPLHF
- | TRBD1 | TRBJ2-1 | TRBV4-1 | TGCGCCAGCAGCCAAGAATGGACAGGGGGTCAATGGAGGAATGAGCAGTTCTTC | CASSQEWTGGQWRNEQFF
- | TRBD1 | TRBJ1-1 | TRBV6-5 | TGTGCCAGCAGCACCCGACAGGGTCGGGCTTTCTTT | CASSTRQGRAFF
- | - | TRBJ1-6 | TRBV5-1 | TGCGCCAGCAGCCAAGGACTGAATTATAATTCACCCCTCCACTTT | CASSQGLNYNSPLHF
few | TRBD1 | TRBJ2-7 | TRBV5-5 | TGTGCCAGCACCATTACAGGGGGCGTATACGAGCAGTACTTC | CASTITGGVYEQYF
- | TRBD1 | TRBJ1-4 | TRBV5-8 | TGTGCCAGCAGACCCGGGACAGTTAATGAAAAACTGTTTTTT | CASRPGTVNEKLFF
- | - | TRBJ2-2 | TRBV5-1 | TGCGCCAGCAGCACAAAGGTGGGGGCTGGGGCGAACACCGGGGAGCTGTTTTTT | CASSTKVGAGANTGELFF
few | TRBD2 | TRBJ2-7 | TRBV28 | TGTGCCACCTTAGGACTAGCGGGACTTCAGTACTTC | CATLGLAGLQYF
- | - | TRBJ2-7 | TRBV21-1 | TGTGCCAGCAGCAACTTACCCCTAGGGACAGGGGATGTCGAGCAGTACTTC | CASSNLPLGTGDVEQYF
- | TRBD2 | TRBJ2-1 | TRBV4-2 | TGTGCCAGCAGCCCAAGCGGGGAGGGATACAATGAGCAGTTCTTC | CASSPSGEGYNEQFF
- | - | TRBJ2-2 | TRBV29-1 | TGCAGCGTGGCACGAGGGCCCGCGAACACCGGGGAGCTGTTTTTT | CSVARGPANTGELFF
- | TRBD2 | TRBJ2-3 | TRBV7-7 | TGTGCTAGCAGCTCGGGACTAGCGGTAGGGGCAGATACGCAGTATTTT | CASSSGLAVGADTQYF
once | - | TRBJ1-3 | TRBV11-2 | TGTGCCAGCAGCACCCAGGTTTCTGGAAACACCATATATTTT | CASSTQVSGNTIYF
- | TRBD2 | TRBJ2-5 | TRBV2 | TGTGCCACCCTAGCGGGAGTGGGAGAGACCCAGTACTTC | CATLAGVGETQYF
- | - | TRBJ2-1 | TRBV19 | TGTGCCAGTAGTATTTTAGCGGTAGACTACAATGAGCAGTTCTTC | CASSILAVDYNEQFF
few | - | TRBJ1-4 | TRBV5-4 | TGTGCCAGCAGCACCGGAGGGGCAGGGAGGGAAAAACTGTTTTTT | CASSTGGAGREKLFF
- | TRBD2 | TRBJ2-7 | TRBV6-6 | TGTGCCAGCAGTTCCTCCGGGACTAGCCGCTACGAGCAGTACTTC | CASSSSGTSRYEQYF
- | TRBD1 | TRBJ1-1 | TRBV6-5 | TGTGCCAGCAGTCGCCCCGGGACAGCCAAAATCTTT | CASSRPGTAKIF
few | TRBD2 | TRBJ2-2 | TRBV7-3 | TGTGCCAGCAGCTTAACGGGGGGGAGGAACACCGGGGAGCTGTTTTTT | CASSLTGGRNTGELFF
once | - | TRBJ2-3 | TRBV5-1 | TGCGCCAGCAGCTTGGAGGGCAGGGCTCTAAAAAGAGATACGCAGTATTTT | CASSLEGRALKRDTQYF
- | - | TRBJ2-7 | TRBV19 | TGTGCCAGTAGTATCGGGGTTTTGGGCGAGCAGTACTTC | CASSIGVLGEQYF
- | TRBD1 | TRBJ2-3 | TRBV10-3 | TGTGCCATCAGGGCTGGACAGGGAAGAGGGACAGATACGCAGTATTTT | CAIRAGQGRGTDTQYF
few | - | TRBJ1-1 | TRBV2 | TGTGCCAGCAGTGATCAGGGAAACACTGAAGCTTTCTTT | CASSDQGNTEAFF
- | TRBD2 | TRBJ2-5 | TRBV7-2 | TGTGCCAGCAGCTACCGTAGCGGGGTGTATGAGACCCAGTACTTC | CASSYRSGVYETQYF
- | TRBD2 | TRBJ2-1 | TRBV5-1 | TGCGCCAGCATGACTAGCGGGGCCCTGGGTTGGGATGAGCAGTTCTTC | CASMTSGALGWDEQFF
once | TRBD2 | TRBJ2-5 | TRBV15 | TGTGCCACCAGCAGACCTTTGGGAGGGGAGACCCAGTACTTC | CATSRPLGGETQYF
- | - | TRBJ2-7 | TRBV7-2 | TGTGCCAGCAGCTCCCAGGGGTTGCCAAACGAGCAGTACTTC | CASSSQGLPNEQYF
- | TRBD1 | TRBJ1-5 | TRBV7-9 | TGTGCCAGCAGCCGGGGGACAGGGGACTATAGCAATCAGCCCCAGCATTTT | CASSRGTGDYSNQPQHF
once | - | TRBJ2-3 | TRBV7-3 | TGTGCCAGCAGCTCCCAGGGTGGCGGGGGCACAGATACGCAGTATTTT | CASSSQGGGGTDTQYF
- | - | TRBJ2-2 | TRBV7-2 | TGTGCCAGCAGCCCAGGGCGGGGTGCGGGGTCGAAGCTGTTTTTT | CASSPGRGAGSKLFF
- | - | TRBJ2-7 | TRBV6-5 | TGTGCCAGCAGTTACTCGCGGCAGCCCTACGAGCAGTACTTC | CASSYSRQPYEQYF
- | - | TRBJ2-3 | TRBV5-1 | TGCGCCAGCAGCTTAGGCGGGGGCACAGATACGCAGTATTTT | CASSLGGGTDTQYF
- | - | TRBJ2-5 | TRBV15 | TGTGCCACCGGGAGGGGGGCACGAGAGACCCAGTACTTC | CATGRGARETQYF
- | TRBD2 | TRBJ2-1 | TRBV5-6 | TGTGCCAGCAGCTTGGTTTCAGGGAGGGGCTCCTACAATGAGCAGTTCTTC | CASSLVSGRGSYNEQFF
- | TRBD1 | TRBJ2-2 | TRBV18 | TGTGCCAGCTCACTTGGACAGGTGAACACCGGGGAGCTGTTTTTT | CASSLGQVNTGELFF
- | TRBD1 | TRBJ2-1 | TRBV9 | TGTGCCAGCAGCGGACAGGGGGCGCTAAATGAGCAGTTCTTC | CASSGQGALNEQFF
- | TRBD1 | TRBJ1-1 | TRBV28 | TGTGCCAGCAGTTTGCATCAAACAGGGGGCGGGCTTGAAGCTTTCTTT | CASSLHQTGGGLEAFF
- | TRBD2 | TRBJ2-1 | TRBV2 | TGTGCCAGCACCCCCTTAGCGGGAGCAAACGCCAATGAGCAGTTCTTC | CASTPLAGANANEQFF
- | - | TRBJ1-2 | TRBV4-3 | TGCGCCAGCAGCCGTTCGTATAGGACGGGGAGCTATGGCTACACCTTC | CASSRSYRTGSYGYTF
- | TRBD2 | TRBJ2-3 | TRBV11-1 | TGTGCCAGCAGCTTAGGGGCTAGCGGGGGGGCCACAGATACGCAGTATTTT | CASSLGASGGATDTQYF